The TCR beta chain under discussion was sequenced for a study of cytomegalovirus exposure and HLA in healthy donors. Study-wide points: High specificity and sensitivity for cytomegalovirus status were reported for the classifier. In vitro testing confirmed a few CMV-associated chains as specific for CMV antigens. Sequencing artifact likely explains a cluster of highly shared sequence variants.

This CDR3 is built from 19 residues. The germline CDR1 and CDR2 sequences are SGHTA and FQGTGA. The V gene end was trimmed by 2 bases and the J gene end by 0 bases; junction bases not matched to a gene: 9. A word on this clone: Its target is unknown.

Vbeta (60) and Jbeta (13) primers were used in the PCR. Repertoires were generated with immunoSEQ multiplex PCR, while TCRdb's copy carries only in-frame clones and drops some. The sample includes 100,000 or so clones, around 80% seen only once; the top ten take 1.4%. The origin of this receptor is a man in his forties or fifties in good health and CMV-seronegative. J is TRBJ2-1 and V is TRBV7-3; 11 bases agree with TRBD2. Material: PBMCs. The DNA of the CDR3 is TGTGCCAGCAGCTTACGGTCTAGCGGGGGGCTAAGCTCCTACAATGAGCAGTTCTTC. Translating it yields CASSLRSSGGLSSYNEQFF.